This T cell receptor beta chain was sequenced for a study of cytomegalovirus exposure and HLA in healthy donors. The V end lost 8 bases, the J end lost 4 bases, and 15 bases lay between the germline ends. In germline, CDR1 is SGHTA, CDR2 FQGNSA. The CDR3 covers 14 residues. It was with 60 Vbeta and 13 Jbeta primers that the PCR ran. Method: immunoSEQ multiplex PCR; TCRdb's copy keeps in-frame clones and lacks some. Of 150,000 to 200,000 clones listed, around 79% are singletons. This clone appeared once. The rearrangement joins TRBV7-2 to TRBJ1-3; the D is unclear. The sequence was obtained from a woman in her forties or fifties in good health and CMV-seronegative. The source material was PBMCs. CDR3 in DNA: TGTGCCAGCTTAGCCCGTGGTAGGGGAAACACCATATATTTT. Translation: CASLARGRGNTIYF.